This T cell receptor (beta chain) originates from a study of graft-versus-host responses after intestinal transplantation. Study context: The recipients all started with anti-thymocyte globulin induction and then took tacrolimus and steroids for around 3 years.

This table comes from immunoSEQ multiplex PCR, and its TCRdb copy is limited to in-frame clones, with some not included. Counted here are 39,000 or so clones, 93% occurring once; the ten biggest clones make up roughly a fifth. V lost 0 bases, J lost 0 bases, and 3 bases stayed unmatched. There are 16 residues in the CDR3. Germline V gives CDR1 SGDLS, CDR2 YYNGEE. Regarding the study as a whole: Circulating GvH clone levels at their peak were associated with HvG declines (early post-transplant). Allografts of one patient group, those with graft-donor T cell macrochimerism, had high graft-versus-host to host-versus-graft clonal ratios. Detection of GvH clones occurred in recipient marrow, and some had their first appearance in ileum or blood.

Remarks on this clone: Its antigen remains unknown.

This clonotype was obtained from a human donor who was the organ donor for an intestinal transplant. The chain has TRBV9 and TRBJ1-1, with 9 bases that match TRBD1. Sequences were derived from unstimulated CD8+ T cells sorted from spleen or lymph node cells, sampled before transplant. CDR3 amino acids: CASSVGTGAMNTEAFF. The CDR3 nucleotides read TGTGCCAGCAGCGTAGGGACAGGGGCGATGAACACTGAAGCTTTCTTT.